These 30 T cell receptor beta chains came from one sample sequenced in a study of regulatory T cells in long-lasting Graves disease. To make TCR beta libraries, researchers used iRepertoire HTBI primers and Arm-PCR of CDR3 regions. TCRdb passed the multiplex PCR reads through MiXCR, listing each CDR3 protein once. The sample has 400,000 to 550,000 distinct CDR3 sequences, about 16% seen once. Time point defined: newly diagnosed GD, antithyroid drugs for less than 3 months. PBMC-extracted RNA yielded the TCR library. These data also featured in a second study, about T cells in Graves' hyperthyroidism and ophthalmopathy.

This sample comprised peripheral blood mononuclear cells (PBMCs), obtained at new diagnosis, from a patient treated with antithyroid drugs. These receptors all come from a woman aged 25 to 39 with Graves disease.

A few counts support this clonotype. The rearrangement links TRBV7-9 to TRBJ1-2; no clear D gene. Trimming removed 1 base from V and 4 bases from J, with 10 bases in between. The CDR3 is made up of 14 amino acids. The germline gives CDR1 SEHNR, CDR2 FQNEAQ (reference sequence). Written as DNA, the CDR3 is TGTGCCAGCAGCTTAGACCCGAGGACCTATGGCTACACCTTC. This gives the protein CASSLDPRTYGYTF.

The rearrangement joins TRBV5-6 to TRBJ1-5; maybe TRBD1 (6 bases). From germline, CDR1 is SGHDT and CDR2 YYEEEE. V was trimmed by 3 bases and J by 5 bases, leaving 12 bases between them. CDR3 length equals 14 residues. CDR3 sequence (DNA): TGTGCCAGCAGCTCGGACAGACTGGATCAGCCCCAGCATTTT. Protein: CASSSDRLDQPQHF.

This clonotype was found many times. CDR3 sequence reads: CASSTLQAASVPYEQYF. The CDR3 coding sequence is TGTGCCAGCAGTACCCTCCAAGCGGCTAGCGTCCCCTACGAGCAGTACTTC. The chain couples TRBV28 to TRBJ2-7; possibly TRBD2 for D (6 bases). CDR3 length: 17 residues. The germline CDR1 and CDR2 sequences are MDHEN and SYDVKM. V lost 5 bases, J lost 2 bases, and 22 bases lay in between.

The chain combines TRBV27 with TRBJ2-4; TRBD2 aligns across 9 bases. CDR1 MNHEY and CDR2 SMNVEV come from the germline V gene (reference sequence). V dropped 2 bases and J dropped 7; count of bases not matched to a gene: 9. The CDR3 is made up of 16 amino acids. The CDR3 sequence is CASSLHGGRAGNIQYF. The CDR3, as DNA: TGTGCCAGCAGTTTACATGGCGGGAGGGCAGGGAACATTCAGTACTTC.

This clonotype was detected ten times or more. V and J are TRBV27 and TRBJ2-1, with TRBD1 identical over 7 bases. V dropped 8 bases and J dropped 5; count of bases not matched to a gene: 6. The CDR3 totals 13 residues. Per germline, CDR1 MNHEY and CDR2 SMNVEV (reference sequence). The CDR3 DNA reads as TGTGCCAGCTACGGAGACAGGGACAATGAGCAGTTCTTC. Amino acids: CASYGDRDNEQFF.

This clonotype was counted at least ten times. The chain has TRBV19 and TRBJ2-1; the match to TRBD2 covers 11 bases. The germline CDR1 and CDR2 sequences are LNHDA and SQIVND (reference sequence). Trimming cost V 4 bases and J 4 bases; bases outside gene matches: 12. CDR3 length: 18 residues. This CDR3 is CASSTHGGLAAPYNEQFF. CDR3 bases: TGTGCCAGTAGTACCCACGGGGGACTAGCGGCTCCATACAATGAGCAGTTCTTC. Using reference TRBV19 and TRBJ2-1 for the parts outside the CDR3, the full variable domain is DGGITQSPKYLFRKEGQNVTLSCEQNLNHDAMYWYRQDPGQGLRLIYYSQIVNDFQKGDIAEGYSVSREKKESFPLTVTSAQKNPTAFYLCASSTHGGLAAPYNEQFFGPGTRLTVL.

J is TRBJ2-3 and V is TRBV2; D not certain. Trimming pared 6 bases from V and 3 bases from J, leaving 16 bases between. CDR3 length: 15 residues. Germline-derived CDR1 and CDR2 are SNHLY and FYNNEI. The CDR3 is CASRAGFYPTDTQYF. The CDR3 bases are TGTGCCAGCAGGGCCGGGTTTTATCCAACAGATACGCAGTATTTT. The whole variable domain, remainder taken from reference TRBV2 and TRBJ2-3, is EPEVTQTPSHQVTQMGQEVILRCVPISNHLYFYWYRQILGQKVEFLVSFYNNEISEKSEIFDDQFSVERPDGSNFTLKIRSTKLEDSAMYFCASRAGFYPTDTQYFGPGTRLTVL.

Only a few counts were recorded for this clonotype. The V and J genes are TRBV7-2 and TRBJ1-1; D call uncertain. V lost 2 bases to trimming and J lost 1 base, with 8 bases between them. This CDR3 is built from 14 residues. Germline V lookup: CDR1 SGHTA, CDR2 FQGNSA. The CDR3 sequence is CTSSLSGRNTEAFF. The CDR3 DNA reads as TGTACCAGCAGCTTAAGCGGGCGGAACACTGAAGCTTTCTTT.

Concerning this clonotype itself: A much larger clone differs from this one at a single base, so this may be a read error. J is TRBJ1-6 and V is TRBV27, with a possible D match to TRBD1 (5 bases). Trimming pared 5 bases from V and 7 bases from J, leaving 15 bases between. The CDR3 length is 15 residues. CDR1 is MNHEY and CDR2 is SMNVEV in the germline V gene (reference sequence). The CDR3 sequence: CASSLGRGGNSPLHF. CDR3 DNA sequence: TGTGCCAGCAGTCTCGGACGGGGCGGAAATTCACCCCTCCACTTT.

This clonotype was observed at least ten times. The genes are TRBV6-1 and TRBJ2-7; D not resolved. The V gene lost 7 bases and the J gene lost 3 bases, with 13 bases spanning the gap. CDR3 length: 13 amino acids. Germline V gives CDR1 MNHNS, CDR2 SASEGT. CDR3 DNA sequence: TGTGCCAGCAATTGGAGTCCTAACTACGAGCAGTACTTC. Translated, it gives CASNWSPNYEQYF.

The chain employs TRBV6-1 and TRBJ1-4; D gene uncertain. V was shortened by 8 bases and J by 10 bases, with 11 bases between the two germline ends. In germline, CDR1 is MNHNS, CDR2 SASEGT. CDR3 length: 11 amino acids. CDR3 nucleotide sequence: TGTGCCAGCCTGGCAGAGGGAAAACTGTTTTTT. Its protein product is CASLAEGKLFF.

This clonotype was seen repeatedly, ten times or more. The chain has TRBV7-8 and TRBJ2-2, with D possibly being TRBD1 (5 bases). The CDR3 sequence is 15 residues long. Per the germline V gene, CDR1 is SGHVS and CDR2 is FQNEAQ. Trimming took 4 bases from V and 0 from J, leaving 9 bases between them. CDR3 nucleotides: TGTGCCAGCAGCTCCCCAGGGACGAACACCGGGGAGCTGTTTTTT. The encoded protein is CASSSPGTNTGELFF.

This clonotype came up many times. The rearrangement joins TRBV2 to TRBJ2-3; 13 positions agree with TRBD2. Germline V gene sequence: CDR1 SNHLY, CDR2 FYNNEI. V trimming: 4 bases; J trimming: 5 bases; junction bases outside the gene matches: 0. The CDR3 consists of 14 residues. CDR3 in DNA: TGTGCCAGCAGTGGGACTAGCGGGAGAGATACGCAGTATTTT. Its translation: CASSGTSGRDTQYF.

This clonotype was picked up many times. The chain recombines TRBV12-3 or TRBV12-4 with TRBJ1-2; D uncertain. The CDR3 is made up of 12 amino acids. Trimming took 6 bases from V and 1 from J, leaving 6 bases between them. The CDR3 spells CASRTVNYGYTF. Written as DNA, the CDR3 is TGTGCCAGCAGGACGGTTAACTATGGCTACACCTTC.

The chain links TRBV29-1 to TRBJ2-1, with TRBD2 matching 10 bases. The V and J ends lost 4 bases and 8 bases, in that order; junction bases with no gene match: 14. Germline CDR1 and CDR2: SQVTM and ANQGSEA. CDR3 length: 16 amino acids. In DNA, the CDR3 is TGCAGCGTTGCCTCCCCGGGACTAGCGTTCAACTATGAGCAGTTCTTC. It translates to CSVASPGLAFNYEQFF.

This clonotype appeared many times. The chain uses TRBV6-1 and TRBJ1-1; D ambiguous. The V gene's germline CDR1 is MNHNS and CDR2 SASEGT. Deletions cut 4 bases from V and 5 bases from J, with 8 bases between. The CDR3 spans 12 residues. Here the CDR3 reads CASSVWLTEAFF. CDR3 nucleotide sequence: TGTGCCAGCAGTGTCTGGTTAACTGAAGCTTTCTTT.

The chain joins TRBV4-3 to TRBJ2-6; perhaps TRBD2 as D (7 bases). CDR1 is LGHNA, CDR2 YSLEER, per germline. This CDR3 is built from 17 residues. V was cut by 2 bases and J by 0 bases, with 11 bases left in between. As DNA, the CDR3 is TGCGCCAGCAGCCAACGGGGAGGGGGCTCTGGGGCCAACGTCCTGACTTTC. Encoded protein: CASSQRGGGSGANVLTF.

This clonotype has just a few counts. A read error may account for a junction end that differs from germline. This sequence joins TRBV2 and TRBJ1-4, with D possibly matching TRBD1 (5 bases). The germline CDR1 and CDR2 sequences are SNHLY and FYNNEI. The CDR3 has 14 amino acids. This CDR3 reads CAGSELGPNEKLFF. CDR3 bases: TGTGCCGGCAGTGAGTTGGGGCCTAATGAAAAACTGTTTTTT. The complete variable domain, with remaining parts taken from reference TRBV2 and TRBJ1-4, reads EPEVTQTPSHQVTQMGQEVILRCVPISNHLYFYWYRQILGQKVEFLVSFYNNEISEKSEIFDDQFSVERPDGSNFTLKIRSTKLEDSAMYFCAGSELGPNEKLFFGSGTQLSVL.

This clonotype was observed a handful of times. V usage is TRBV5-1 and J usage is TRBJ2-3; 13 positions match TRBD2. Trimming cost V 4 bases and J 2 bases; bases outside gene matches: 7. Per the germline V gene, CDR1 is SGHRS and CDR2 is YFSETQ. The CDR3 extends over 17 amino acids. The DNA for the CDR3 is TGCGCCAGCAGCCCCTTACTAGCGGGAGGGATCACAGATACGCAGTATTTT. Protein product: CASSPLLAGGITDTQYF. Combining the CDR3 with reference TRBV5-1 and TRBJ2-3 gives the whole variable domain KAGVTQTPRYLIKTRGQQVTLSCSPISGHRSVSWYQQTPGQGLQFLFEYFSETQRNKGNFPGRFSGRQFSNSRSEMNVSTLELGDSALYLCASSPLLAGGITDTQYFGPGTRLTVL.

This clonotype was detected many times. The gene calls are TRBV30 and TRBJ2-5; possible D gene TRBD2, 6 bases. This CDR3 has 13 amino acids. V gave up 2 bases and J gave up 4 bases, with 11 bases separating them. CDR1 is GTSNPN, CDR2 SVGIG, per germline (reference sequence). CDR3: CAWSRDSSETQYF. CDR3 sequence (DNA): TGTGCCTGGAGTCGGGACTCCTCAGAGACCCAGTACTTC.

In its sample, this clonotype was seen many times. The chain carries TRBV11-2 and TRBJ2-1, with 8 bases that match TRBD2. V trimming: 3 bases; J trimming: 5 bases; junction bases outside the gene matches: 3. The CDR3 runs to 14 residues. Looked up from germline, CDR1 is SGHAT and CDR2 is FQNNGV. CDR3 loop: CASSLRLANNEQFF. The DNA for the CDR3 is TGTGCCAGCAGCTTGCGACTAGCGAACAATGAGCAGTTCTTC.

The sample holds a few counts of this clonotype. The chain couples TRBV6-2 or TRBV6-3 to TRBJ2-1; D possibly corresponds to TRBD2 (6 bases). Germline CDR1 reads MNHEY; CDR2 reads SVGEGT. The ends were cut back, 10 bases at V and 1 base at J, with 14 bases in the middle. The length of the CDR3 is 14 residues. The DNA for the CDR3 is TGTGCCACCCAGGCGAGCGGGTCCTACAATGAGCAGTTCTTC. This codes for CATQASGSYNEQFF.

With respect to this clonotype: With a far larger clone one base away, a read error is the likely cause. The J gene is TRBJ2-1, the V gene TRBV20-1; tentatively, D is TRBD2 (5 bases). CDR1 is DFQATT and CDR2 is SNEGSKA in the germline V gene (reference sequence). Trimming left V 1 base short and J 10 bases short, with 26 bases between. The CDR3 runs 17 residues. CDR3 bases: TGCAGTGCTAGAGGTAACGGAGTTTCGACTAATCTCTACGAGCAGTTCTTC. Amino acid sequence: CSARGNGVSTNLYEQFF.

This clonotype has only a few counts. V and J are TRBV6-2 or TRBV6-3 and TRBJ2-7; possible D gene TRBD1, 6 bases. There are 15 residues in the CDR3. Germline V CDR1 and CDR2: MNHEY, SVGEGT. V shed 2 bases and J shed 2 bases, with 13 bases lying between them. The CDR3 loop reads CASSYGLGAPYEQYF. DNA of the CDR3: TGTGCCAGCAGTTACGGTCTGGGGGCCCCCTACGAGCAGTACTTC.

This clonotype has at least ten counts. This sequence joins TRBV7-9 and TRBJ2-1, with TRBD2 matching 9 bases. Germline CDR1 and CDR2: SEHNR and FQNEAQ (reference sequence). The trim removed 5 bases at V and 4 bases at J, leaving 6 bases unmatched. The CDR3 contains 15 residues. Here the CDR3 reads CASSPTSGFYNEQFF. The CDR3 DNA is TGTGCCAGCAGCCCGACTAGCGGATTTTACAATGAGCAGTTCTTC.

This clonotype was detected many times. The V and J genes are TRBV28 and TRBJ2-3; 9 bases align to TRBD1. The CDR3 has 15 amino acids. With V trimmed by 5 bases and J by 2 bases, 5 bases remained unmatched. CDR1 is MDHEN, CDR2 SYDVKM, per germline. The CDR3 here is CASSPGTGFTDTQYF. DNA for the CDR3: TGTGCCAGCAGTCCCGGGACAGGGTTCACAGATACGCAGTATTTT.

This clonotype has ten or more counts. The chain combines TRBV11-2 with TRBJ1-1, with D hard to call. CDR3 size: 15 residues. The ends were cut back, 4 bases at V and 2 bases at J, with 14 bases in the middle. Germline values: CDR1 SGHAT, CDR2 FQNNGV. CDR3 nucleotide sequence: TGTGCCAGCAGCTCCTCGGCAGCTGGAAACACTGAAGCTTTCTTT. It translates to CASSSSAAGNTEAFF.

This clonotype was picked up many times. This chain joins TRBV3-1 and TRBJ1-2; TRBD1 is a possible D gene (5 bases). The V end was cut by 6 bases, the J end by 4 bases, with 18 bases between. Germline CDR1 is LGHDT and CDR2 is YNNKEL (reference sequence). The CDR3 has 15 amino acids. The CDR3 reads CASRPDRSNFYGYTF. CDR3 nucleotides: TGTGCCAGCAGACCCGACAGATCAAACTTCTATGGCTACACCTTC.

The chain recombines TRBV4-3 with TRBJ2-3; 11 bases align to TRBD2. CDR1 is LGHNA, CDR2 YSLEER, per germline. CDR3 size: 18 residues. J lost 2 bases, V lost 1 base, and 8 bases had no gene match. Here the CDR3 reads CASSQALRLAGLTDTQYF. The CDR3 DNA reads as TGCGCCAGCAGCCAAGCCCTACGACTAGCGGGGCTCACAGATACGCAGTATTTT.

This clonotype was counted ten times or more. The V call is TRBV27, the J call TRBJ2-7; 8 positions match TRBD2. Looked up from germline, CDR1 is MNHEY and CDR2 is SMNVEV (reference sequence). This CDR3 comprises 14 residues. Trimming cost V 4 bases and J 3 bases; bases outside gene matches: 5. The CDR3 bases are TGTGCCAGCAGTTACGGGAGGGCGCACTACGAGCAGTACTTC. Translating it yields CASSYGRAHYEQYF.